One sample yielded the 8 T cell receptor beta chains listed below, sequenced in a study of technical replicates of blood from several donors. TCRdb's table, derived via immunoSEQ multiplex PCR, lists solely in-frame clones and lacks some. The table shows roughly 68,000 clones, with approximately 89% occurring only once. Sequencing was done on a sample of PBMCs. Receptors originate from a human donor in good health. Some clones in this sample may be carry-over from other donors' samples.

The chain uses TRBV2 and TRBJ2-7, with 9 bases aligning to TRBD1. This CDR3 spans 12 amino acids. CDR1 is SNHLY and CDR2 is FYNNEI in the germline V gene. Trimming at V came to 4 bases and at J to 9 bases, leaving 4 bases not matched to a gene. CDR3 sequence (DNA): TGTGCCAGCAGTGGGGACAGGGAAGGGCAGTACTTC. Its translation is CASSGDREGQYF.

The chain joins TRBV19 to TRBJ1-1; perhaps TRBD1 as D (5 bases). CDR1 is LNHDA, CDR2 SQIVND, per germline (reference sequence). This CDR3 has 15 amino acids. V was cut by 1 base and J by 6 bases, with 15 bases left in between. CDR3 sequence (DNA): TGTGCCAGTAGTATAGCGTCAGGGCCGGGGGCTGAAGCTTTCTTT. This translates into CASSIASGPGAEAFF.

V gene TRBV4-3 combines with J gene TRBJ1-2; D might be TRBD1 (5 bases). The CDR3 contains 15 residues. CDR1 and CDR2 from the germline V gene are LGHNA and YSLEER. V was trimmed by 5 bases and J by 8 bases, leaving 21 bases between them. The CDR3 sequence: CASSSEPLGAGGYTF. DNA for the CDR3: TGCGCCAGCAGCTCAGAACCCCTAGGGGCGGGGGGCTACACCTTC.

The V and J genes are TRBV6-4 and TRBJ2-1; 8 bases line up with TRBD2. This CDR3 has 16 residues. Germline V gene data show CDR1 as MRHNA and CDR2 as SNTAGT. V lost 2 bases to trimming and J lost 6 bases; unmatched junction nucleotides: 9. The DNA of the CDR3 is TGTGCCAGCAGTGACGGGGTTGGCGGGGGGCCCAATGAGCAGTTCTTC. Its protein product is CASSDGVGGGPNEQFF.

The chain couples TRBV6-5 to TRBJ2-2, with TRBD1 identical over 7 bases. From germline, CDR1 is MNHEY and CDR2 SVGAGI. This CDR3 is built from 15 residues. Trimming cost V 6 bases and J 5 bases; bases outside gene matches: 9. DNA of the CDR3: TGTGCCAGCAGCCAAACAGGGGTCGGAACCGGGGAGCTGTTTTTT. Translated, it gives CASSQTGVGTGELFF.

V is TRBV6-5 and J is TRBJ1-5; no definite D call. This CDR3 contains 14 residues. Germline CDR1 reads MNHEY; CDR2 reads SVGAGI. V was pared by 2 bases and J by 6 bases, with 11 bases between. In DNA, the CDR3 is TGTGCCAGCAGTTACGAGGGCCCTACTCAGCCCCAGCATTTT. Its translation is CASSYEGPTQPQHF.

This clone was observed once. The chain is built from TRBV7-7 and TRBJ2-5; 9 bases agree with TRBD2. The CDR3 consists of 17 residues. Trimming took 1 base from V and 5 from J; bases not matched to a gene: 11. From germline, CDR1 is SSHAT and CDR2 FNYEAQ (reference sequence). The CDR3 loop reads CASSLGVRDSGSETQYF. The CDR3 DNA sequence: TGTGCCAGCAGCTTAGGGGTTCGCGATAGCGGGAGTGAGACCCAGTACTTC.

The chain is built from TRBV21-1 and TRBJ1-4; no check of the table's D call, TRBD1, against the DNA was made. TRBV21-1 is marked as a pseudogene. The CDR3 runs to 15 residues. In nucleotides, the CDR3 is TGTGCCAGCAGCAACCCTACAGGGGGTGGTGAAAAACTGTTTTTT. It is translated as CASSNPTGGGEKLFF.